The clone carrying this T cell receptor beta chain was seen more than once but under ten times. The data are from a study of T cells after yellow fever vaccination. This CDR3 has 19 amino acids. In germline, CDR1 is LGHNA, CDR2 YSLEER. Trimming pared 0 bases from V and 5 bases from J, leaving 23 bases between. TCRdb redid the calling of the 5' RACE reads with MiXCR, one entry per CDR3 protein. There are a few hundred thousand distinct CDR3 sequences in the sample; roughly 4.3% occur only once, and around 19% lies in the top ten. This TCR was sampled from a man younger than 30 who received the YFV17D yellow fever vaccine. This chain uses TRBV4-3 with TRBJ1-3, with D possibly matching TRBD1 (5 bases). The sample was PBMCs, taken 15 days after the yellow fever booster vaccination. CDR3 amino acids: CASSQEWWQGTQLRNTIYF. CDR3 DNA sequence: TGCGCCAGCAGCCAAGAATGGTGGCAGGGCACTCAATTGAGAAACACCATATATTTT.